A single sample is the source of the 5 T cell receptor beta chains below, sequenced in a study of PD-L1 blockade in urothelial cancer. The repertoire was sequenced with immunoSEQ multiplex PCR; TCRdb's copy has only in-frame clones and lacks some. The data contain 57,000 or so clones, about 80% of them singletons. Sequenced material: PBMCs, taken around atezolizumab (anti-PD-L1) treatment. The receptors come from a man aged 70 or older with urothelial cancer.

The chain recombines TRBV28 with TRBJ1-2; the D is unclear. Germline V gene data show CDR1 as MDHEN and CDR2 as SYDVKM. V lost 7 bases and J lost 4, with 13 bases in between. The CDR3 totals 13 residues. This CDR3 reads CASTPQVGYGYTF. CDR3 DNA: TGTGCCAGCACCCCTCAAGTCGGCTATGGCTACACCTTC.

The CDR3 DNA follows: TGTGCCAGCACACCTGGAGGGTCGGAAGCTTTCTTT. Protein product: CASTPGGSEAFF. V is TRBV2 and J is TRBJ1-1, with D hard to call. V was clipped by 7 bases and J by 8 bases, with 14 bases between them. Germline V gene lookup returns CDR1 SNHLY and CDR2 FYNNEI. The CDR3 totals 12 residues.

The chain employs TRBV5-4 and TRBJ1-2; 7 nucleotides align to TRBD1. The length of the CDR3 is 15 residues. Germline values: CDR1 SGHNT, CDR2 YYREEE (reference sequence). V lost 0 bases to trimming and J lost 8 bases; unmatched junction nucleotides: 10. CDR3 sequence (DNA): TGTGCCAGCAGCTTGGGGGGCAGGGGGTACGCGGGCTACACCTTC. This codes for CASSLGGRGYAGYTF.

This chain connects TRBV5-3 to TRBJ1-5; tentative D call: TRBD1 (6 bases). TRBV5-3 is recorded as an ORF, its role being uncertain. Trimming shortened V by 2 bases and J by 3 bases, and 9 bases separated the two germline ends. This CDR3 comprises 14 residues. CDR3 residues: CARSFRDTNQPQHF. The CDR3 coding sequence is TGTGCCAGAAGCTTCCGGGACACCAATCAGCCCCAGCATTTT.

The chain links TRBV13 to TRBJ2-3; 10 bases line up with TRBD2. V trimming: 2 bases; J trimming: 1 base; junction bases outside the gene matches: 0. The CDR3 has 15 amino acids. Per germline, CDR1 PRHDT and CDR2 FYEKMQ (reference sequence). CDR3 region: CASSLLAGGTDTQYF. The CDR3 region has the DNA TGTGCCAGCAGCTTACTAGCGGGAGGCACAGATACGCAGTATTTT.